These 32 T cell receptor beta chains share one sample of origin, sequenced in a study of glioma-infiltrating T cells after dendritic cell vaccination. Only in-frame clones appear in the TCRdb table, and some are missing; sequencing was by immunoSEQ multiplex PCR. The table lists under 75,000 clones, more than 70% of them singletons. Indicated time point: after dendritic cell vaccination, including at tumor progression/relapse. This specimen consisted of blood, obtained after dendritic cell vaccination. The source of these receptors is a human donor with glioblastoma.

The sample holds many counts of this clone. The rearrangement joins TRBV19 to TRBJ1-5; D not resolved. Germline V gives CDR1 LNHDA, CDR2 SQIVND (reference sequence). The CDR3 runs 14 residues. V dropped 1 base and J dropped 6 bases, with 10 bases sitting between them. CDR3 nucleotides: TGTGCCAGTAGTATAGGCGGGTGGGGTCAGCCCCAGCATTTT. This sequence encodes CASSIGGWGQPQHF. Based on the CDR3 plus reference TRBV19 and TRBJ1-5, the full variable domain is DGGITQSPKYLFRKEGQNVTLSCEQNLNHDAMYWYRQDPGQGLRLIYYSQIVNDFQKGDIAEGYSVSREKKESFPLTVTSAQKNPTAFYLCASSIGGWGQPQHFGDGTRLSIL.

The chain joins TRBV7-9 to TRBJ2-3; 7 bases agree with TRBD1. The V and J ends lost 5 bases and 4 bases, in that order; junction bases with no gene match: 0. This CDR3 spans 12 amino acids. Germline V lookup: CDR1 SEHNR, CDR2 FQNEAQ (reference sequence). This CDR3 reads CASSRGPDTQYF. CDR3 sequence (DNA): TGTGCCAGCAGCAGGGGGCCAGATACGCAGTATTTT.

V and J are TRBV10-2 and TRBJ1-5; no reliable D call. Germline CDR1 and CDR2: WSHSY and SAAADI. CDR3 length: 15 residues. The V and J ends lost 2 bases and 2 bases respectively, with 10 bases between them. The CDR3 sequence: CASSENSLGNQPQHF. CDR3 DNA sequence: TGCGCCAGCAGTGAGAACAGTCTCGGCAATCAGCCCCAGCATTTT.

The rearrangement joins TRBV7-2 to TRBJ1-3; unclear D gene. Trimming cost V 5 bases and J 0 bases, with 8 bases left between them. CDR1 and CDR2 (germline): SGHTA, FQGNSA. The CDR3 runs 14 residues. CDR3 DNA sequence: TGTGCCAGCAGCCGGGTCCTCTCTGGAAACACCATATATTTT. It is translated as CASSRVLSGNTIYF.

The J gene is TRBJ2-7, the V gene TRBV30; 9 bases line up with TRBD1. Germline CDR1 is GTSNPN and CDR2 is SVGIG (reference sequence). The length of the CDR3 is 14 residues. The junction had 8 bases not matched to a gene; V was cut back by 5 bases and J by 3 bases. The DNA of the CDR3 is TGTGCCTGGGGGCGGACAGGGGAAGGCTACGAGCAGTACTTC. Translation: CAWGRTGEGYEQYF.

The rearrangement links TRBV6-6 to TRBJ2-2; no reliable D call. CDR3 length: 13 residues. V lost 7 bases and J 11 bases, leaving 17 bases between the germline ends. Germline V gene lookup returns CDR1 MNHNY and CDR2 SVGAGI (reference sequence). The CDR3 coding sequence is TGTGCCAGCACCAACCCCGCGCCTCGAGAGCTGTTTTTT. Its protein product is CASTNPAPRELFF.

The sample holds a few counts of this clone. The chain uses TRBV4-2 and TRBJ2-7; tentatively, D is TRBD2 (6 bases). This CDR3 contains 13 residues. With 4 bases removed from V and 3 bases from J, the gap between germline ends came to 10 bases. CDR1 LGHNA and CDR2 YNFKEQ come from the germline V gene. Written as DNA, the CDR3 is TGTGCCAGCAGCCGCCAGGAGGGCTACGAGCAGTACTTC. Its protein product is CASSRQEGYEQYF.

CDR3: CASSAKEGLRETQYF. In DNA, the CDR3 is TGTGCCAGCAGCGCGAAGGAGGGTCTCAGGGAGACCCAGTACTTC. This rearrangement joins TRBV9 to TRBJ2-5; possible D gene TRBD2, 6 bases. Germline CDR1 is SGDLS and CDR2 is YYNGEE. The CDR3 is made up of 15 amino acids. The V and J ends lost 3 bases and 5 bases respectively, with 17 bases between them.

The rearrangement links TRBV5-4 to TRBJ2-3; a weak D match, TRBD2 (6 bases). The CDR3 has 14 amino acids. In germline, CDR1 is SGHNT, CDR2 YYREEE (reference sequence). The V gene lost 0 bases and the J gene lost 5 bases, with 10 bases spanning the gap. In DNA, the CDR3 is TGTGCCAGCAGCTTGGCCGGGGGAGGAGATACGCAGTATTTT. Amino acids: CASSLAGGGDTQYF.

Note on this clone: The identical CDR3 is also encoded by other nucleotide sequences in the sample. The V call is TRBV6-1, the J call TRBJ1-6, with D possibly TRBD1 on 6 matching bases. CDR3 length: 13 amino acids. V lost 8 bases, J lost 7 bases, and 12 bases lay in between. Germline CDR1 and CDR2: MNHNS and SASEGT. CDR3 region: CASLVTGNSPLHF. In DNA, the CDR3 is TGTGCCAGCCTAGTAACAGGGAATTCACCCCTCCACTTT.

The V gene is TRBV4-2, the J gene TRBJ1-4, with a tentative D call TRBD1 (6 bases). The germline gives CDR1 LGHNA, CDR2 YNFKEQ. V lost 2 bases to trimming and J lost 4 bases, with 17 bases between them. The CDR3 is 17 residues long. The CDR3 nucleotides read TGTGCCAGCAGCCAACAGGGGCCCACATGGGATAATGAAAAACTGTTTTTT. Residues: CASSQQGPTWDNEKLFF.

This clone has a handful of counts. J is TRBJ1-3 and V is TRBV7-2; D is unclear. The V end was cut by 7 bases, the J end by 2 bases, with 9 bases between. This CDR3 region has 13 residues. Germline CDR1 and CDR2: SGHTA and FQGNSA. The CDR3 sequence: CASKLGAGNTIYF. The CDR3 bases are TGTGCCAGCAAATTGGGCGCTGGAAACACCATATATTTT.

The chain combines TRBV19 with TRBJ2-1, with a weak D call TRBD2 (5 bases). Germline loops: CDR1 LNHDA, CDR2 SQIVND (reference sequence). V lost 2 bases, J lost 6 bases, and 11 bases lay in between. The CDR3 spans 14 residues. The CDR3 protein is CASSITGSGNEQFF. The CDR3 DNA follows: TGTGCCAGTAGTATAACTGGCAGCGGCAATGAGCAGTTCTTC.

The chain has TRBV30 and TRBJ2-7, with D maybe TRBD1 (6 bases). Germline values: CDR1 GTSNPN, CDR2 SVGIG (reference sequence). This CDR3 has 13 residues. V was pared by 4 bases and J by 2 bases, with 12 bases between. The CDR3 DNA reads TGTGCCTGGATAGACGAGGGGGCCTACGAGCAGTACTTC. Translation: CAWIDEGAYEQYF.

The gene calls are TRBV2 and TRBJ2-7, with TRBD2 matching 11 bases. In germline, CDR1 is SNHLY, CDR2 FYNNEI. CDR3 size: 14 residues. V lost 7 bases and J lost 3; bases outside the gene matches: 5. Written as DNA, the CDR3 is TGTGCCAGCAATATAGCGGGGGGGCACTACGAGCAGTACTTC. This translates into CASNIAGGHYEQYF. The complete variable domain, with remaining parts taken from reference TRBV2 and TRBJ2-7, reads EPEVTQTPSHQVTQMGQEVILRCVPISNHLYFYWYRQILGQKVEFLVSFYNNEISEKSEIFDDQFSVERPDGSNFTLKIRSTKLEDSAMYFCASNIAGGHYEQYFGPGTRLTVT.

The genes are TRBV6-4 and TRBJ2-1; tentatively, D is TRBD2 (6 bases). Germline values: CDR1 MRHNA, CDR2 SNTAGT. This CDR3 comprises 16 residues. The V end lost 2 bases, the J end lost 5 bases, and 16 bases lay between the germline ends. CDR3 protein: CASSDTRLGGNNEQFF. As DNA, the CDR3 is TGTGCCAGCAGTGACACCCGACTAGGAGGTAACAATGAGCAGTTCTTC.

A remark on this clone: Mismatch with germline at one junction end may stem from a read error. The same CDR3 is also encoded by other DNA sequences in this sample. The chain carries TRBV7-2 and TRBJ1-6; TRBD1 might be the D (5 bases). The CDR3 extends over 15 amino acids. Germline V gene data show CDR1 as SGHTA and CDR2 as FQGNSA. The CDR3 region has the DNA TGTGCCAGCAGCTTAGGCTCAGGGAATAATTCCCCCCTCCACTTT. Protein: CASSLGSGNNSPLHF.

V gene TRBV4-3 combines with J gene TRBJ1-1; D uncertain. Germline V gives CDR1 LGHNA, CDR2 YSLEER. The CDR3 is made up of 14 amino acids. V gave up 0 bases and J gave up 3 bases, with 8 bases separating them. Here the CDR3 reads CASSQERSDTEAFF. Written as DNA, the CDR3 is TGCGCCAGCAGCCAAGAGAGGAGTGACACTGAAGCTTTCTTT.

This clone was detected only once. The V gene is TRBV7-8, the J gene TRBJ2-7; tentative D call: TRBD1 (5 bases). This CDR3 spans 14 amino acids. Trimming removed 3 bases from V and 5 bases from J, with 14 bases in between. The germline V gene has CDR1 SGHVS and CDR2 FQNEAQ. The CDR3 DNA reads as TGTGCCAGCAGCTTTACCAGGGTTCCCGACGAGCAGTACTTC. Amino acids: CASSFTRVPDEQYF.

This clone appeared a few times. The CDR3 spells CASSKVWDRVPTNEKLFF. The CDR3 bases are TGTGCCAGCAGCAAGGTCTGGGACAGGGTCCCAACTAATGAAAAACTGTTTTTT. V is TRBV21-1 and J is TRBJ1-4; TRBD1, as called in the table, went unchecked against the DNA. TRBV21-1 is a pseudogene. The CDR3 loop spans 18 amino acids.

The J gene is TRBJ1-4, the V gene TRBV10-2; the match to TRBD1 covers 9 bases. Germline V gene data show CDR1 as WSHSY and CDR2 as SAAADI. V was pared by 10 bases and J by 8 bases, with 14 bases of the junction left unmatched. The CDR3 is 15 residues long. CDR3 DNA sequence: TGCGCCACAAGCCAGGACAGGGGCGAGACGGAAAAACTGTTTTTT. This gives the protein CATSQDRGETEKLFF.

This chain connects TRBV27 to TRBJ1-1; a weak D match, TRBD1 (5 bases). V lost 8 bases and J lost 0, with 19 bases in between. The CDR3 is made up of 16 amino acids. Germline lookup yields CDR1 MNHEY and CDR2 SMNVEV (reference sequence). The CDR3, as DNA: TGTGCCAGCGGTGGGGCTCAAGGGCGGATGAACACTGAAGCTTTCTTT. It specifies CASGGAQGRMNTEAFF.

This clone has a single count. The chain is built from TRBV4-3 and TRBJ2-1, with 7 bases identical to TRBD2. The junction had 3 bases not matched to a gene; V was cut back by 3 bases and J by 7 bases. CDR1 and CDR2 from the germline V gene are LGHNA and YSLEER. This CDR3 region has 13 residues. For the CDR3, the DNA is TGCGCCAGCAGCCAGCAGGGAGGGAATGAGCAGTTCTTC. Translated, it gives CASSQQGGNEQFF.

The chain uses TRBV18 and TRBJ1-3, with TRBD1 as a possible D gene (6 bases). Germline CDR1 and CDR2: KGHSH and LQKENI. The ends were cut back, 5 bases at V and 4 bases at J, with 12 bases in the middle. There are 14 residues in the CDR3. The CDR3: CASSTGSSGNTIYF. The CDR3 nucleotides are TGTGCCAGCTCAACAGGGTCTTCAGGAAACACCATATATTTT.

This clone is a singleton in its sample. This chain uses TRBV12-2 with TRBJ1-3; the listed D gene, TRBD1, was not tested against the DNA. TRBV12-2 is reported as a pseudogene. This CDR3 spans 18 amino acids. CDR3 DNA sequence: TGTGCAAGTCGCTTAGCGAGGGGGCACTCACGACCTGGAAACACCATATATTTT. Protein product: CASRLARGHSRPGNTIYF.

This clone occurred a few times. This sequence joins TRBV7-2 and TRBJ1-2; TRBD1 aligns across 9 bases. J was trimmed by 6 bases and V by 1 base; bases with no gene match: 6. The CDR3 extends over 15 amino acids. Germline V lookup: CDR1 SGHTA, CDR2 FQGNSA. The CDR3 DNA is TGTGCCAGCAGCTTAGGACCGAGGACAGGGGATGGCTACACCTTC. The encoded protein is CASSLGPRTGDGYTF.

The rearrangement uses TRBV19 and TRBJ2-7; tentative D call: TRBD1 (6 bases). Per the germline V gene, CDR1 is LNHDA and CDR2 is SQIVND (reference sequence). Trimming shortened V by 6 bases and J by 7 bases, and 10 bases separated the two germline ends. The CDR3 spans 11 residues. CDR3 sequence: CASSARGEQYF. CDR3 nucleotides: TGTGCCAGTAGCGCGAGGGGGGAGCAGTACTTC. The whole variable domain, remainder taken from reference TRBV19 and TRBJ2-7, is DGGITQSPKYLFRKEGQNVTLSCEQNLNHDAMYWYRQDPGQGLRLIYYSQIVNDFQKGDIAEGYSVSREKKESFPLTVTSAQKNPTAFYLCASSARGEQYFGPGTRLTVT.

Concerning this clone itself: One junction end disagrees with the germline gene, perhaps due to a read error. At the DNA level, this CDR3 is encoded by other sequences in the same sample as well. V is TRBV7-7 and J is TRBJ2-5; TRBD2 might be the D (5 bases). The CDR3 length is 14 residues. The germline gives CDR1 SSHAT, CDR2 FNYEAQ (reference sequence). The CDR3 loop is CASSPGGGRETQYF. CDR3 in DNA: TGTGCTAGCAGCCCAGGAGGAGGACGGGAGACCCAGTACTTC.

The chain combines TRBV23-1 with TRBJ2-4; the match to TRBD1 covers 7 bases. TRBV23-1 is an ORF, with its function uncertain. The V and J ends lost 3 bases and 3 bases, in that order; junction bases with no gene match: 26. The CDR3 runs 22 residues. The CDR3 spells CASSQNRQGGRIRKWVKNIQYF. CDR3 in DNA: TGCGCCAGCAGTCAGAATCGACAGGGCGGAAGAATTAGGAAGTGGGTCAAAAACATTCAGTACTTC.

This chain joins TRBV9 and TRBJ1-1, with D maybe TRBD1 (5 bases). In germline, CDR1 is SGDLS, CDR2 YYNGEE. The V end was cut by 3 bases, the J end by 4 bases, with 13 bases between. The CDR3 has 14 residues. The CDR3 reads CASSAKQGGTEAFF. The CDR3 DNA is TGTGCCAGCAGCGCCAAGCAGGGTGGCACTGAAGCTTTCTTT.

CDR3 amino acids: CASSSRTVAYEQYF. CDR3 in DNA: TGTGCCAGCAGCTCGAGGACTGTCGCCTACGAGCAGTACTTC. This chain uses TRBV11-2 with TRBJ2-7, with D possibly TRBD2 on 5 matching bases. This CDR3 region has 14 residues. With 4 bases removed from V and 2 bases from J, the gap between germline ends came to 12 bases. Germline loops: CDR1 SGHAT, CDR2 FQNNGV.

This sequence joins TRBV6-5 and TRBJ1-2; possible D gene TRBD1, 5 bases. The CDR3 has 13 amino acids. Germline CDR1 reads MNHEY; CDR2 reads SVGAGI. Trimming left V 7 bases short and J 5 bases short, with 14 bases between. CDR3 sequence (DNA): TGTGCCAGCACCAGGGACTCTGGGTATGGCTACACCTTC. Residues: CASTRDSGYGYTF.